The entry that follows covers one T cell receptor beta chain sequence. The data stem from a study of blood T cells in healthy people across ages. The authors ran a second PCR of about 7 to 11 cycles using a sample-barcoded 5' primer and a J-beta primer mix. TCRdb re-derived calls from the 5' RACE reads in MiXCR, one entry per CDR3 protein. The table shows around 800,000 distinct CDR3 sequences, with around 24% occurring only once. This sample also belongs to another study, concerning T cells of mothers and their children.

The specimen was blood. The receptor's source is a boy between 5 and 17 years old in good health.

The DNA of the CDR3 is TGCGCCAGCAGCCAAGATCGCGGGACAGGGTATCAGCCCCAGCATTTT. It encodes CASSQDRGTGYQPQHF. J is TRBJ1-5 and V is TRBV4-3; 9 bases match TRBD1. The germline V gene encodes CDR1 LGHNA and CDR2 YSLEER. V shed 0 bases, J shed 5 bases, and the junction held 5 bases outside the gene matches. The CDR3 extends over 16 amino acids.